Each of the 15 T cell receptor beta chains below was sequenced from the same sample in a study of T cells in Graves' hyperthyroidism and ophthalmopathy. The source material, RNA transcripts, was used to amplify TCR beta CDR3 regions. HTBI primers drove first-round RT-PCR of the TCR CDR3. TCRdb reanalysed the multiplex PCR reads using MiXCR and keeps one entry per CDR3 protein. The table has about 180,000 distinct CDR3 sequences, about 18% seen once. Sequencing was performed on blood. All receptors derive from a woman aged 50 to 65 with Graves' hyperthyroidism.

This clonotype has at least ten counts. The chain carries TRBV29-1 and TRBJ1-1; TRBD1 might be the D (6 bases). The germline V gene has CDR1 SQVTM and CDR2 ANQGSEA. Trimming pared 3 bases from V and 4 bases from J, leaving 9 bases between. This CDR3 has 12 residues. CDR3 protein: CSVEGGATEAFF. CDR3 bases: TGCAGCGTTGAGGGGGGGGCCACTGAAGCTTTCTTT.

The rearrangement joins TRBV4-1 to TRBJ2-5; 8 bases line up with TRBD1. V dropped 0 bases and J dropped 5; count of bases not matched to a gene: 5. Germline lookup yields CDR1 MGHRA and CDR2 YSYEKL. This CDR3 has 15 amino acids. CDR3 DNA: TGCGCCAGCAGCCAAGAGACAGGGGTGTTGGAGACCCAGTACTTC. This sequence encodes CASSQETGVLETQYF.

The CDR3 sequence: CASSALGGVDSPLHF. For the CDR3, the DNA is TGTGCCAGCAGCGCCCTGGGAGGGGTAGATTCACCCCTCCACTTT. V gene TRBV7-3 combines with J gene TRBJ1-6, with D maybe TRBD1 (5 bases). Germline loops: CDR1 SGHTA, CDR2 FQGTGA. CDR3 length: 15 amino acids. Deletions cut 5 bases from V and 8 bases from J, with 16 bases between.

The chain joins TRBV6-6 to TRBJ1-2; D not resolved. V gave up 0 bases and J gave up 5 bases, with 7 bases separating them. This CDR3 has 13 amino acids. Germline loops: CDR1 MNHNY, CDR2 SVGAGI (reference sequence). In DNA form, the CDR3 reads TGTGCCAGCAGTTACTCGCGAGGATATGGCTACACCTTC. Its translation is CASSYSRGYGYTF.

This clonotype was observed many times. CDR3 sequence: CAISSIPGQGTYEQYF. The CDR3, as DNA: TGTGCCATCAGTTCCATACCGGGACAGGGTACCTACGAGCAGTACTTC. The chain couples TRBV10-3 to TRBJ2-7; 9 nucleotides agree with TRBD1. The CDR3 covers 16 residues. With V trimmed by 5 bases and J by 2 bases, 10 bases remained unmatched. From germline, CDR1 is ENHRY and CDR2 SYGVKD.

This clonotype was counted ten times or more. The J gene is TRBJ1-2, the V gene TRBV9; D call uncertain. The germline V and J ends were trimmed by 0 bases and 0 bases, with 9 bases remaining between them. The germline gives CDR1 SGDLS, CDR2 YYNGEE. CDR3 length equals 15 residues. The CDR3 region has the DNA TGTGCCAGCAGCGTAGGGGCGGATTCTAACTATGGCTACACCTTC. This codes for CASSVGADSNYGYTF.

This clonotype was recorded many times. The rearrangement uses TRBV28 and TRBJ1-1, with unresolved D. The germline gives CDR1 MDHEN, CDR2 SYDVKM. V lost 8 bases, J lost 4 bases, and 8 bases lay in between. CDR3 length: 11 amino acids. Here the CDR3 DNA reads TGTGCCAGCCGGTTCGTCACTGAAGCTTTCTTT. This gives the protein CASRFVTEAFF.

The chain employs TRBV27 and TRBJ2-3; a weak D match, TRBD2 (5 bases). The CDR3 totals 16 residues. With 6 bases removed from V and 3 bases from J, the gap between germline ends came to 19 bases. Germline V gene data show CDR1 as MNHEY and CDR2 as SMNVEV (reference sequence). The CDR3 loop is CASRQTPGMWTDTQYF. CDR3 DNA sequence: TGTGCCAGCAGACAGACGCCGGGGATGTGGACAGATACGCAGTATTTT.

This clonotype came up many times. V usage is TRBV6-1 and J usage is TRBJ2-2; D gene uncertain. Trimming shortened V by 4 bases and J by 5 bases, and 8 bases separated the two germline ends. Germline V gene sequence: CDR1 MNHNS, CDR2 SASEGT. This CDR3 spans 13 amino acids. CDR3 coding DNA: TGTGCCAGCAGTGGAAGCAGAACCGGGGAGCTGTTTTTT. Encoded protein: CASSGSRTGELFF.

This clonotype was counted at least ten times. The chain recombines TRBV11-2 with TRBJ2-5, with 11 positions matching TRBD2. The germline gives CDR1 SGHAT, CDR2 FQNNGV. The CDR3 length is 14 residues. V dropped 5 bases and J dropped 5; count of bases not matched to a gene: 4. The CDR3 nucleotides read TGTGCCAGCAGCGTGTCTAGCGGGGGGGAGACCCAGTACTTC. Translation: CASSVSSGGETQYF.

The V and J genes are TRBV29-1 and TRBJ2-2, with D perhaps TRBD1 (6 bases). V was pared by 7 bases and J by 8 bases, with 26 bases between. Germline CDR1 and CDR2: SQVTM and ANQGSEA. This CDR3 is 16 amino acids long. As DNA, the CDR3 is TGCAGCGCCGGGGAACAGGGTGATTCGCGGACGGGGGAGCTGTTTTTT. Its translation: CSAGEQGDSRTGELFF.

Many counts were recorded for this clonotype. This chain joins TRBV19 and TRBJ1-1, with a tentative D call TRBD1 (6 bases). V was pared by 6 bases and J by 4 bases, with 18 bases between. CDR3 length: 15 residues. Germline CDR1 is LNHDA and CDR2 is SQIVND (reference sequence). CDR3 sequence reads: CASRVAGVSGTEAFF. Written as DNA, the CDR3 is TGTGCCAGTAGGGTTGCAGGGGTTAGCGGCACTGAAGCTTTCTTT. Supplemented by reference TRBV19 and TRBJ1-1, the full variable domain reads DGGITQSPKYLFRKEGQNVTLSCEQNLNHDAMYWYRQDPGQGLRLIYYSQIVNDFQKGDIAEGYSVSREKKESFPLTVTSAQKNPTAFYLCASRVAGVSGTEAFFGQGTRLTVV.

This clonotype occurred a few times. The CDR3 region is CASSSPTGGGPNAFF. CDR3 bases: TGTGCCAGCAGCTCTCCCACGGGGGGGGGGCCTAATGCTTTCTTT. V usage is TRBV7-9 and J usage is TRBJ1-1; perhaps TRBD1 as D (6 bases). Germline-derived CDR1 and CDR2 are SEHNR and FQNEAQ (reference sequence). Trimming pared 4 bases from V and 11 bases from J, leaving 23 bases between. The CDR3 spans 15 residues. The variable domain in full, with the rest retrieved from reference TRBV7-9 and TRBJ1-1, is DTGVSQNPRHKITKRGQNVTFRCDPISEHNRLYWYRQTLGQGPEFLTYFQNEAQLEKSRLLSDRFSAERPKGSFSTLEIQRTEQGDSAMYLCASSSPTGGGPNAFFGQGTRLTVV.

This clonotype was seen many times. The V and J genes are TRBV24-1 and TRBJ2-7, with D perhaps matching TRBD1 or TRBD2 (5 bases each). CDR1 KGHDR and CDR2 SFDVKD come from the germline V gene. Trimming stripped 9 bases from V and 3 bases from J, with 14 bases between. This CDR3 comprises 13 residues. The CDR3 sequence: CATARSGGYEQYF. The CDR3, as DNA: TGTGCCACCGCCCGTTCTGGGGGCTACGAGCAGTACTTC.

This chain uses TRBV3-1 with TRBJ1-1; possible D gene TRBD1, 5 bases. Germline lookup yields CDR1 LGHDT and CDR2 YNNKEL (reference sequence). CDR3 length equals 15 residues. V lost 1 base, J lost 2 bases, and 11 bases lay in between. CDR3 DNA: TGTGCCAGCAGCCAAGGGGCTGGGGCTAACACTGAAGCTTTCTTT. It codes for CASSQGAGANTEAFF.